What follows are 2 T cell receptor beta chains derived from one specimen sequenced in a study of cytotoxic CD8 clonotypes in ibrutinib-treated CLL. Sequencing used immunoSEQ multiplex PCR; TCRdb keeps in-frame clones, though not all of them. In the table there are 300,000 to 350,000 clones, roughly 80% of which are singletons. Specimen: PBMCs, collected before ibrutinib treatment. These receptors were obtained from a human donor with chronic lymphocytic leukemia.

The chain uses TRBV6-1 and TRBJ2-1, with 11 positions matching TRBD2. CDR1 is MNHNS and CDR2 is SASEGT in the germline V gene. This CDR3 is built from 15 residues. Trimming took 6 bases from V and 4 from J; bases not matched to a gene: 5. CDR3 region: CASSETSGKYNEQFF. The CDR3 DNA is TGTGCCAGCAGCGAGACTAGCGGGAAGTACAATGAGCAGTTCTTC.

This sequence joins TRBV28 and TRBJ2-2; tentatively, D is TRBD1 or TRBD2 (6 bases each). This CDR3 contains 14 residues. Germline CDR1 reads MDHEN; CDR2 reads SYDVKM. The V end was cut by 6 bases, the J end by 7 bases, with 15 bases between. The CDR3: CASSPQGLDGELFF. DNA for the CDR3: TGTGCCAGCAGCCCACAGGGACTCGACGGGGAGCTGTTTTTT.